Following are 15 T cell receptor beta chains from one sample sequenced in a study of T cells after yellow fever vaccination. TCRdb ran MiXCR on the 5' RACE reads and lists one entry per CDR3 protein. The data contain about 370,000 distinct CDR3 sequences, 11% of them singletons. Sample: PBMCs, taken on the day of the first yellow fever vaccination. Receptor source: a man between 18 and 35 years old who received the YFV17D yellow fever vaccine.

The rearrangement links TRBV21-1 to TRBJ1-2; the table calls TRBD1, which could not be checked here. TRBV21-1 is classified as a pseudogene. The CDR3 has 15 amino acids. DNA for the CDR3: TGTGCCAGCAAAACCGCGACACACTCAAACTATGGCTACACCTTC. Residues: CASKTATHSNYGYTF.

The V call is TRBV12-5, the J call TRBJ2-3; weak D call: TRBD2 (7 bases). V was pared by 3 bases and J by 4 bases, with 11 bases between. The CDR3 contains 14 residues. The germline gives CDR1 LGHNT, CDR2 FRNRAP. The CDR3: CASGFYGGPDTQYF. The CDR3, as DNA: TGTGCTAGTGGTTTTTACGGGGGGCCAGATACGCAGTATTTT.

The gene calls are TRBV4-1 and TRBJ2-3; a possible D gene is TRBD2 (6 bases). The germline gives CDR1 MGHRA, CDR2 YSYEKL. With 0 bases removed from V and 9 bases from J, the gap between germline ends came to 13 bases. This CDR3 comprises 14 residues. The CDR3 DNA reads TGCGCCAGCAGCCAAGAAAATTCGGGGAGGACGCAGTATTTT. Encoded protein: CASSQENSGRTQYF.

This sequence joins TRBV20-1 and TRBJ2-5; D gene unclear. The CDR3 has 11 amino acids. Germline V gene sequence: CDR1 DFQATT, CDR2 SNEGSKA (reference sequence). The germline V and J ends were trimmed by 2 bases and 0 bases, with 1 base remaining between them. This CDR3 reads CSARNQETQYF. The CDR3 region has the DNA TGCAGTGCTAGAAACCAAGAGACCCAGTACTTC.

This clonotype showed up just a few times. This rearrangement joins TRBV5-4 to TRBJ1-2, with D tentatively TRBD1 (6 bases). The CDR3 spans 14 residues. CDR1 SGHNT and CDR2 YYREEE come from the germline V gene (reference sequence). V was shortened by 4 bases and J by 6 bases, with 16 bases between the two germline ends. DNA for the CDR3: TGTGCCAGCAGCCCGGCACGGGGGGCAAATGGCTACACCTTC. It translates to CASSPARGANGYTF.

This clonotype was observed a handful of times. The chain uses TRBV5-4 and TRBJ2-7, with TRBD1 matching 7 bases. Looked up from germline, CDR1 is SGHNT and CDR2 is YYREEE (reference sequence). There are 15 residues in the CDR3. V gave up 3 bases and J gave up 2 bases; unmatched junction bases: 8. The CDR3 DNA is TGTGCCAGCAGCTGGGGGACAGCCAATACCTACGAGCAGTACTTC. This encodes CASSWGTANTYEQYF.

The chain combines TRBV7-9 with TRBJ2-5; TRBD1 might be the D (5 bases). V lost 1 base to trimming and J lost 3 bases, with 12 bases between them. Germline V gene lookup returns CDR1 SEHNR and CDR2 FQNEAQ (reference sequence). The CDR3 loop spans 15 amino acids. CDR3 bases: TGTGCCAGCAGCTTAGTTACAGGATGGGAAGAGACCCAGTACTTC. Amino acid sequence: CASSLVTGWEETQYF.

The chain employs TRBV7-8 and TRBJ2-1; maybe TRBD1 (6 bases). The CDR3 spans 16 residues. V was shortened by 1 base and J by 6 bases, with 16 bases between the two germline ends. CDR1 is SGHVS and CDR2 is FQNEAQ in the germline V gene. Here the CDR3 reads CASSLGPGVGLNEQFF. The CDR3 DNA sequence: TGTGCCAGCAGCTTAGGACCAGGGGTCGGTCTCAATGAGCAGTTCTTC.

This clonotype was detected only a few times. The CDR3 nucleotides are TGCAGTGCCCTCCCCGGGACGGCTCAAGAGACCCAGTACTTC. It codes for CSALPGTAQETQYF. The gene calls are TRBV20-1 and TRBJ2-5; perhaps D is TRBD1 or TRBD2 (5 bases each). Trimming removed 6 bases from V and 2 bases from J, with 16 bases in between. From germline, CDR1 is DFQATT and CDR2 SNEGSKA (reference sequence). The CDR3 covers 14 residues.

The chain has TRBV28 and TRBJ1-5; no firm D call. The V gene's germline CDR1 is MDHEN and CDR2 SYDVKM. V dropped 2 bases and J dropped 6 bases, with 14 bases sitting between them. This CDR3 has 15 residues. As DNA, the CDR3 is TGTGCCAGCAGTTTAGAAGGCGGTTCGGGTCAGCCCCAGCATTTT. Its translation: CASSLEGGSGQPQHF.

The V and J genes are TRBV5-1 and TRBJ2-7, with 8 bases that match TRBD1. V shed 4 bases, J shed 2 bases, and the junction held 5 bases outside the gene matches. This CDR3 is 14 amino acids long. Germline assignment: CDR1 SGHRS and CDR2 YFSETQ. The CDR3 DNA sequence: TGCGCCAGCAGCCTAGGACAGGGTGCCTACGAGCAGTACGTC. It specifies CASSLGQGAYEQYV.

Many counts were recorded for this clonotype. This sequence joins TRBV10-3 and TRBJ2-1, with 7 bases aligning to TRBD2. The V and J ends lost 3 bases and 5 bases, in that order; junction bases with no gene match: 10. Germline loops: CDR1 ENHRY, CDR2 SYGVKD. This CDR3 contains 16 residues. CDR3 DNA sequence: TGTGCCATCAGTGATGAAGGCGGGGGAATCAACAATGAGCAGTTCTTC. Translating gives CAISDEGGGINNEQFF.

The CDR3 DNA reads TGTGCCAGCAGCTGGGAGGGGGATACGCAGTATTTT. It is translated as CASSWEGDTQYF. This chain connects TRBV11-2 to TRBJ2-3, with 7 nucleotides matching TRBD2. The CDR3 covers 12 residues. CDR1 is SGHAT, CDR2 FQNNGV, per germline. V lost 4 bases to trimming and J lost 6 bases; unmatched junction nucleotides: 1.

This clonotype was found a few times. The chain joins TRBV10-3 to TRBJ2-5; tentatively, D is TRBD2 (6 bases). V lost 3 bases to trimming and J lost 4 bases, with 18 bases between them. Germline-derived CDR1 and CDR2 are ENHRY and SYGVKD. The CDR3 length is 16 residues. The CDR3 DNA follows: TGTGCCATCAGTGACCCAGACGGGGGATCCCGAGAGACCCAGTACTTC. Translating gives CAISDPDGGSRETQYF.

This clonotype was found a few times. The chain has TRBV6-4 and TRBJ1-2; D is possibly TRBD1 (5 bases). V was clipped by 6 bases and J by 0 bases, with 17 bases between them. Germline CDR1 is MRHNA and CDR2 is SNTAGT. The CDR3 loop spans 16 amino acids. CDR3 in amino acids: CASSRDYDRSNYGYTF. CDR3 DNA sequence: TGTGCCAGCAGCCGAGATTACGACAGATCTAACTATGGCTACACCTTC.